This TCR beta chain was observed in a study of cytomegalovirus exposure and HLA in healthy donors. The CDR3 length is 15 residues. Trimming took off 7 bases at V and 0 bases at J, with 15 bases between the two ends. In germline, CDR1 is SNHLY, CDR2 FYNNEI. Of note for this clone: As yet, its antigen is unknown.

The study, taken as a whole, reports: Among immune exposure information, only CMV serostatus was available. Highest at DRB1 and lowest at HLA-C, TCR association rates differed among HLA loci in a later analysis.

PCR used 60 Vbeta primers and 13 Jbeta primers. The data were produced by immunoSEQ multiplex PCR, yet TCRdb's version contains in-frame clones alone and is incomplete. The repertoire includes around 150,000 clones, around 85% of them detected once, and about 0.93% sits in the top ten. Specimen: PBMCs. The TCR originated in a woman aged 30 to 39 in good health and CMV-seronegative. The chain links TRBV2 to TRBJ1-1; a weak D match, TRBD1 (6 bases). The CDR3 reads CASKGGARVNTEAFF. As DNA, the CDR3 is TGTGCCAGCAAGGGGGGGGCGAGGGTGAACACTGAAGCTTTCTTT.